This T cell receptor (beta chain) was captured by sequencing in a study of control samples from healthy donors and cancer patients. Looked up from germline, CDR1 is SGHRS and CDR2 is YFSETQ. This CDR3 is built from 14 residues. After removal of 3 bases from V and 1 base from J, the junction contained 3 bases not matched to a gene. This clone was observed once. Profiled with immunoSEQ multiplex PCR; TCRdb holds only in-frame clones, not every one. The repertoire consists of some 220,000 clones, with 90% to 95% occurring once and the leading ten covering around 1.5%. Sequenced sample: blood. The chain links TRBV5-1 to TRBJ1-1; TRBD1 matches 7 bases. The TCR was taken from a man aged 50 to 59 in good health. This chain's CDR3 is CASSSGQPNTEAFF. In DNA, the CDR3 is TGCGCCAGCAGCTCGGGACAGCCGAACACTGAAGCTTTCTTT.